This TCR beta chain originates from a study of T cells in Graves' hyperthyroidism and ophthalmopathy. Study findings and constraints: From stable hyperthyroidism, ophthalmopathy was separated by a 13 V-J model.

In regard to this clonotype: What it recognizes is unknown.

The length of the CDR3 is 13 residues. CDR1 and CDR2 from the germline V gene are MRHNA and SNTAGT. Trimming removed 3 bases at V and 10 bases at J, with 13 bases between. Aged 18 to 65, the patients had hyperthyroidism that was newly diagnosed and had lasted under 2 months. Exclusion of patients followed from uncontrolled infection, other autoimmune disease, pregnancy or lactation. RNA transcripts served as the template for amplifying TCR beta CDR3 regions. During a first-round RT-PCR of the TCR CDR3, the HTBI primer set was used. TCRdb reprocessed the multiplex PCR reads with MiXCR, giving one entry per CDR3 protein. The sample contains approximately 380,000 distinct CDR3 sequences, 19% of which appear only once.

The V gene is TRBV6-4, the J gene TRBJ1-5; D gene ambiguous. The TCR comes from a woman younger than 30 with Graves' hyperthyroidism. Source material: blood. CDR3 amino acids: CASSEKEERPQHF. The CDR3 nucleotides read TGTGCCAGCAGTGAAAAGGAAGAGAGACCCCAGCATTTT.